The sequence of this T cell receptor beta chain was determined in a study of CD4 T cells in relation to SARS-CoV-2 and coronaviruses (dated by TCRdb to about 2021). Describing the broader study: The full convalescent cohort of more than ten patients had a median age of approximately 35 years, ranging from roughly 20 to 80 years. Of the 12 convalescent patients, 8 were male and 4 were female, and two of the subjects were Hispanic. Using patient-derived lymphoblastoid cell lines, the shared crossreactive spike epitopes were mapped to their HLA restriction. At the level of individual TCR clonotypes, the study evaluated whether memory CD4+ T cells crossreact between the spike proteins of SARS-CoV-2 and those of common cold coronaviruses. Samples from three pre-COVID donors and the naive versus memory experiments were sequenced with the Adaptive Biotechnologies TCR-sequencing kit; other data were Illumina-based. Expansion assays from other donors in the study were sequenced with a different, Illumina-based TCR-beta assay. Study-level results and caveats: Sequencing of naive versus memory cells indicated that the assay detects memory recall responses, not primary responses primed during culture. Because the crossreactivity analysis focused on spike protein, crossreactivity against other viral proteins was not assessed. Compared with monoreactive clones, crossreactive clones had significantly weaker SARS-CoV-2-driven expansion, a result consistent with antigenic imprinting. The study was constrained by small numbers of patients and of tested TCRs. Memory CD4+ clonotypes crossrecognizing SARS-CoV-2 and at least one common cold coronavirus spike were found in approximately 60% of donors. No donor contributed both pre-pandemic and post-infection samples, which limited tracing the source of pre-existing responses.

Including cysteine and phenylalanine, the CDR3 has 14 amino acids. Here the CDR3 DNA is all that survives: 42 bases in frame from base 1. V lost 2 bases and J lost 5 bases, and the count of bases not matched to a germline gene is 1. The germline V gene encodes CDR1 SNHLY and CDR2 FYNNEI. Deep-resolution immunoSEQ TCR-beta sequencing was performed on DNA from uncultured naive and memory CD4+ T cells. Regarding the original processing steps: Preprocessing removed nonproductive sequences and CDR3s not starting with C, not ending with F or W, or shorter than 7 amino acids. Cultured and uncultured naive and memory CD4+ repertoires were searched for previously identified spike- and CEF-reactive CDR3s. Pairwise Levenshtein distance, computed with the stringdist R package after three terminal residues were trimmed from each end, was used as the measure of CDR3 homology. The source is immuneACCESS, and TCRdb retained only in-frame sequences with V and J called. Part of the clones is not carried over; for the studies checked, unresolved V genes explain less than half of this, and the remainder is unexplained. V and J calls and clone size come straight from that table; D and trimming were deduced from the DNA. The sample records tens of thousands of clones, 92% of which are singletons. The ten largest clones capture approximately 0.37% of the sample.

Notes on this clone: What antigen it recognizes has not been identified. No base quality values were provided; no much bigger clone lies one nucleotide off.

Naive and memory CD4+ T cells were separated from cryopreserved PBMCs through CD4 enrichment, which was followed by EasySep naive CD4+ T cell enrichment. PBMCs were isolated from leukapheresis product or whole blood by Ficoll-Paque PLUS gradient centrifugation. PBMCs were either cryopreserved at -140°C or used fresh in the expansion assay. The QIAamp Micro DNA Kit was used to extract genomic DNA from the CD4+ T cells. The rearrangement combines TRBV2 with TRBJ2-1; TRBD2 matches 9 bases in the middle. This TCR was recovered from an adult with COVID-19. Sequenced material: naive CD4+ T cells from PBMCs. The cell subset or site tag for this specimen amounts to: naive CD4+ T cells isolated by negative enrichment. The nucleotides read TGTGCCAGCAGTGAAACTAGCGGGCACAATGAGCAGTTCTTC. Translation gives CASSETSGHNEQFF.